This entry concerns a single T cell receptor (beta chain). What it binds is not known. PCR used 60 Vbeta primers and 13 Jbeta primers. Assay: immunoSEQ multiplex PCR; the TCRdb copy retains only in-frame clones and omits some. This table has fewer than 200,000 clones, approximately 70% appearing once. This sample stems from a study of cytomegalovirus exposure and HLA in healthy donors. Study outcomes and limitations: The listing of 150 to 200 TCR beta chains classed them as cytomegalovirus-associated.

The germline gives CDR1 SGHNT, CDR2 YYREEE (reference sequence). The CDR3 spans 14 residues. J lost 7 bases, V lost 0 bases, and 6 bases had no gene match. This clonotype was sampled from a woman in her twenties or thirties in good health and CMV-seronegative. The source material was PBMCs. The rearrangement joins TRBV5-4 to TRBJ1-1, with 7 bases lining up with TRBD1. The CDR3, as DNA: TGTGCCAGCAGCTTGGCAGGGGGGAAAATTGAAGCTTTCTTT. Translating it yields CASSLAGGKIEAFF. The variable domain in full, completed from reference TRBV5-4 and TRBJ1-1, reads ETGVTQSPTHLIKTRGQQVTLRCSSQSGHNTVSWYQQALGQGPQFIFQYYREEENGRGNFPPRFSGLQFPNYSSELNVNALELDDSALYLCASSLAGGKIEAFFGQGTRLTVV.